The 9 T cell receptor beta chains in this list originate from one sample, sequenced in a study of OX40 agonist ivuxolimab in advanced cancers. TCRdb's table, derived via immunoSEQ multiplex PCR, lists solely in-frame clones and lacks some. This table holds roughly 41,000 clones, approximately 80% found once. The sample here was CD4+ or CD8+ T cells sorted from blood, taken in a trial of the OX40 agonist ivuxolimab. These receptors all come from an adult with an advanced solid tumor such as melanoma, head and neck, liver or kidney cancer.

The chain uses TRBV10-3 and TRBJ2-7; TRBD2 agrees at 9 bases. The V gene's germline CDR1 is ENHRY and CDR2 SYGVKD. Trimming cost V 0 bases and J 5 bases; bases outside gene matches: 5. The length of the CDR3 is 15 residues. CDR3 amino acids: CAISESYSGSHEQYF. Written as DNA, the CDR3 is TGTGCCATCAGTGAGTCGTATAGCGGGAGCCACGAGCAGTACTTC.

The V gene is TRBV4-3, the J gene TRBJ2-3, with D hard to call. The V and J ends lost 5 bases and 2 bases respectively, with 11 bases between them. The CDR3 has 14 amino acids. CDR1 LGHNA and CDR2 YSLEER come from the germline V gene. The DNA of the CDR3 is TGCGCCAGCAGCGCCCTAGTTTACACAGATACGCAGTATTTT. Protein product: CASSALVYTDTQYF.

This clone has only one observation. The chain combines TRBV30 with TRBJ2-6; 8 nucleotides match TRBD1. The CDR3 contains 16 residues. CDR1 is GTSNPN and CDR2 is SVGIG in the germline V gene (reference sequence). With V trimmed by 3 bases and J by 1 base, 5 bases remained unmatched. Here the CDR3 DNA reads TGTGCCTGGAGCGGGGACAGGCCTTCTGGGGCCAACGTCCTGACTTTC. Protein product: CAWSGDRPSGANVLTF. The complete variable domain, with remaining parts taken from reference TRBV30 and TRBJ2-6, reads SQTIHQWPATLVQPVGSPLSLECTVEGTSNPNLYWYRQAAGRGLQLLFYSVGIGQISSEVPQNLSASRPQDRQFILSSKKLLLSDSGFYLCAWSGDRPSGANVLTFGAGSRLTVL.

The V and J genes are TRBV19 and TRBJ2-7; 8 bases map to TRBD1. V lost 5 bases, J lost 0 bases, and 3 bases stayed unmatched. Germline CDR1 is LNHDA and CDR2 is SQIVND (reference sequence). This CDR3 is 14 amino acids long. CDR3 DNA sequence: TGTGCCAGTAGTGACAGGGGCCTCTCCTACGAGCAGTACTTC. This encodes CASSDRGLSYEQYF.

The chain recombines TRBV10-3 with TRBJ1-3, with TRBD1 as a possible D gene (6 bases). Germline loops: CDR1 ENHRY, CDR2 SYGVKD. CDR3 length: 14 amino acids. V was shortened by 6 bases and J by 0 bases, with 9 bases between the two germline ends. The CDR3 coding sequence is TGTGCCATCAGCTTAGGGGGCTCTGGAAACACCATATATTTT. Translation gives CAISLGGSGNTIYF.

The CDR3 spells CASSLARTARSSYNEQFF. The CDR3 region has the DNA TGTGCCAGCAGCTTAGCGCGAACAGCGCGAAGCTCCTACAATGAGCAGTTCTTC. The chain joins TRBV7-2 to TRBJ2-1; D ambiguous. The CDR3 totals 18 residues. Germline assignment: CDR1 SGHTA and CDR2 FQGNSA. Between the trimmed V and J ends, which lost 0 bases and 0 bases, there was a span of 15 bases.

This clone was seen a single time. This sequence joins TRBV6-1 and TRBJ1-1; 7 bases line up with TRBD1. Germline lookup yields CDR1 MNHNS and CDR2 SASEGT. The CDR3 consists of 14 residues. Trimming took 1 base from V and 8 from J; bases not matched to a gene: 7. CDR3 in amino acids: CASSEDRGWMEAFF. The CDR3 DNA reads as TGTGCCAGCAGTGAAGACAGGGGTTGGATGGAAGCTTTCTTT.

The rearrangement joins TRBV14 to TRBJ1-2, with D unresolved. This CDR3 has 14 amino acids. Deletions cut 3 bases from V and 4 bases from J, with 12 bases between. Germline CDR1 reads SGHDN; CDR2 reads FVKESK. CDR3 DNA: TGTGCCAGCAGCCAGGATCACCGCTTCTATGGCTACACCTTC. Translating it yields CASSQDHRFYGYTF. Together with reference TRBV14 and TRBJ1-2, the CDR3 gives the full variable domain: EAGVTQFPSHSVIEKGQTVTLRCDPISGHDNLYWYRRVMGKEIKFLLHFVKESKQDESGMPNNRFLAERTGGTYSTLKVQPAELEDSGVYFCASSQDHRFYGYTFGSGTRLTVV.

V usage is TRBV10-3 and J usage is TRBJ2-1, with TRBD2 identical over 12 bases. The J segment lost 7 bases and the V segment lost 6 bases, leaving 1 base of the junction unmatched. This CDR3 comprises 13 residues. From germline, CDR1 is ENHRY and CDR2 SYGVKD. CDR3 region: CAIRGLAGNEQFF. The CDR3 DNA follows: TGTGCCATCAGGGGACTAGCGGGTAATGAGCAGTTCTTC.